The table lists the clone carrying this T cell receptor (beta chain) with a few counts. This CDR3 has 15 residues. Germline V gives CDR1 SGHVS, CDR2 FQNEAQ. V was trimmed by 5 bases and J by 4 bases, leaving 15 bases between them. This specimen comes from a study of T cells after yellow fever vaccination. TCRdb fed the 5' RACE reads into MiXCR, producing one record per CDR3 protein. The sample yields 27,000 or so distinct CDR3 sequences, 4% to 5% seen once. Sequenced here: PBMCs, either bulk or a sorted T-cell subset (CD4+, CD8+, memory, or dextramer-sorted; not recorded which), sampled on the day of the yellow fever booster vaccination. The chain recombines TRBV7-8 with TRBJ1-5; D ambiguous. The TCR sequence derives from a man between 18 and 29 years old who received the YFV17D yellow fever vaccine. CDR3 protein: CASSRDRARNQPQHF. The CDR3 DNA reads TGTGCCAGCAGCCGCGACCGGGCCAGAAATCAGCCCCAGCATTTT.